Here is one T cell receptor beta chain with its context. The antigen remains unidentified. This entry belongs to a study of T cell responses to AZD1222 COVID-19 vaccine. The study's findings and limits: All repertoire sampling was performed exclusively after the peak T cell response. Vaccine-related CD4 TCRs covered spike, predominating at 160-218 and 743-854. Only a handful of people who got AZD1222 tested seropositive at baseline.

Clones were sequenced by immunoSEQ multiplex PCR, and TCRdb holds only the in-frame ones, with some missing. This sample carries roughly 70,000 clones, approximately 85% of them seen once, and the ten largest clones take approximately 23%. Trimming left V 3 bases short and J 1 base short, with 20 bases between. Germline CDR1 MDHEN, CDR2 SYDVKM. The CDR3 runs 18 residues. J is TRBJ2-3 and V is TRBV28; D gene unclear. Here the sequenced sample was peripheral blood, taken on day 0 of MenACWY control vaccination. The clonotype was recovered from an adult in good health. The CDR3 is CASSLSRESGPRTDTQYF. CDR3 nucleotides: TGTGCCAGCAGTTTGAGTCGTGAGTCTGGCCCCCGCACAGATACGCAGTATTTT.